The source of this T cell receptor beta chain is a study of Ad26.COV2.S vaccination and SARS-CoV-2 variants. Profiling relied on immunoSEQ multiplex PCR, and the TCRdb table lists in-frame clones only, not all of them. The table shows 300,000 to 400,000 clones, with about 85% occurring only once. Described treatment: 19 received Ad26.COV2.S at low or high dose, single or two shots; 5 received placebo; per-sample allocation not given. After the first vaccine or placebo injection, samples were drawn on day 63. Germline CDR1 and CDR2: LNHDA and SQIVND (reference sequence). V lost 2 bases, J lost 3 bases, and 14 bases lay in between. CDR3 length: 16 amino acids.

The input for sequencing was peripheral blood, taken in a trial of Ad26.COV2.S vaccine versus placebo. The clonotype comes from a person between 18 and 59 years old who received the Ad26.COV2.S COVID-19 vaccine or a placebo. The chain employs TRBV19 and TRBJ1-5; a weak D match, TRBD1 (5 bases). The DNA for the CDR3 is TGTGCCAGTAGTATACAGGGAAGGAGGGACAATCAGCCCCAGCATTTT. Translation: CASSIQGRRDNQPQHF. The whole variable domain, remainder taken from reference TRBV19 and TRBJ1-5, is DGGITQSPKYLFRKEGQNVTLSCEQNLNHDAMYWYRQDPGQGLRLIYYSQIVNDFQKGDIAEGYSVSREKKESFPLTVTSAQKNPTAFYLCASSIQGRRDNQPQHFGDGTRLSIL.